Following are 25 T cell receptor beta chains from one sample sequenced in a study of T cell repertoires in cytomegalovirus infection. One entry per CDR3 protein, called by TCRdb with MiXCR from the reads. Here the sample spans roughly 760,000 distinct CDR3 sequences, roughly 35% being singletons. The sample comprised PBMCs. The receptors here all came from a human donor in good health (CMV status not recorded). Some clones in this sample may be carry-over from other donors' samples.

In its sample, this clonotype was seen a few times. The rearrangement links TRBV28 to TRBJ2-7, with D tentatively TRBD1 (5 bases). The V gene's germline CDR1 is MDHEN and CDR2 SYDVKM. The CDR3 extends over 16 amino acids. The V end lost 5 bases, the J end lost 1 base, and 18 bases lay between the germline ends. The DNA for the CDR3 is TGTGCCAGCAGTGCCTCGACAGTAGTTCGATCCTACGAGCAGTACTTC. Translating gives CASSASTVVRSYEQYF.

The gene calls are TRBV7-2 and TRBJ2-7, with D possibly being TRBD1 (5 bases). The germline V and J ends were trimmed by 1 base and 7 bases, with 14 bases remaining between them. Germline assignment: CDR1 SGHTA and CDR2 FQGNSA. This CDR3 has 14 amino acids. Written as DNA, the CDR3 is TGTGCCAGCAGCTTAGATCGTGGGGCGAGGGAGCAGTACTTC. Amino acids: CASSLDRGAREQYF.

The chain is built from TRBV28 and TRBJ2-3; no reliable D call. Germline V gene sequence: CDR1 MDHEN, CDR2 SYDVKM. V lost 3 bases to trimming and J lost 5 bases, with 9 bases between them. CDR3 length: 13 amino acids. CDR3 coding DNA: TGTGCCAGCAGTTTGAGCCCGAAAGATACGCAGTATTTT. Its translation is CASSLSPKDTQYF.

V usage is TRBV7-2 and J usage is TRBJ2-2; 10 bases match TRBD2. V lost 4 bases to trimming and J lost 1 base; unmatched junction nucleotides: 15. There are 20 residues in the CDR3. Germline CDR1 SGHTA, CDR2 FQGNSA. The CDR3, as DNA: TGTGCCAGCAGCTACGTAGTCCCCGGGGCTAGCGGGGGGAACACCGGGGAGCTGTTTTTT. This sequence encodes CASSYVVPGASGGNTGELFF.

In DNA, the CDR3 is TGTGCCAGCAGCGTAGATAGTCGGGAATGGGGAAATGAGCAGTTCTTC. This encodes CASSVDSREWGNEQFF. This rearrangement joins TRBV9 to TRBJ2-1; the D gene is possibly TRBD2 (5 bases). The V gene lost 0 bases and the J gene lost 7 bases, with 17 bases spanning the gap. There are 16 residues in the CDR3. Germline V gene lookup returns CDR1 SGDLS and CDR2 YYNGEE.

This chain uses TRBV27 with TRBJ1-6; no firm D call. The CDR3 spans 15 residues. V lost 5 bases and J lost 8, with 16 bases in between. The germline V gene encodes CDR1 MNHEY and CDR2 SMNVEV (reference sequence). This CDR3 reads CASSPRFQGYSPLHF. CDR3 sequence (DNA): TGTGCCAGCAGTCCCCGGTTTCAAGGTTATTCACCCCTCCACTTT.

The chain has TRBV9 and TRBJ1-2, with 7 positions matching TRBD1. The V gene's germline CDR1 is SGDLS and CDR2 YYNGEE. The CDR3 contains 15 residues. Losses at the gene ends were 5 bases for V and 3 bases for J; bases not matched to a gene: 10. CDR3 residues: CASRPDPGGDYGYTF. CDR3 in DNA: TGTGCCAGCAGACCAGACCCAGGGGGGGACTATGGCTACACCTTC.

The V and J genes are TRBV28 and TRBJ2-7, with D perhaps TRBD1 (5 bases). Germline V gene lookup returns CDR1 MDHEN and CDR2 SYDVKM. The CDR3 length is 12 residues. V shed 5 bases and J shed 6 bases, with 11 bases lying between them. In nucleotides, the CDR3 is TGTGCCAGCAGTATGACAGATTCCGAGCAGTACTTC. Its protein is CASSMTDSEQYF.

V and J are TRBV2 and TRBJ2-5; D remains unclear. Germline loops: CDR1 SNHLY, CDR2 FYNNEI. Trimming took off 8 bases at V and 1 base at J, with 11 bases between the two ends. The CDR3 is 13 residues long. The DNA for the CDR3 is TGTGCCAGCGGTTCGATTTCCCAAGAGACCCAGTACTTC. This codes for CASGSISQETQYF.

The V call is TRBV12-3 or TRBV12-4, the J call TRBJ2-1; 8 bases match TRBD1. V shed 7 bases, J shed 7 bases, and the junction held 9 bases outside the gene matches. CDR3 length equals 14 residues. The CDR3 DNA follows: TGTGCCAGCACCCGACAGGGGAGCTGGAATGAGCAGTTCTTC. This codes for CASTRQGSWNEQFF.

The table lists this clonotype with many counts. The CDR3 spells CASSFFGKGSGNTIYF. As DNA, the CDR3 is TGTGCCAGCAGCTTTTTCGGGAAGGGTTCTGGAAACACCATATATTTT. The chain carries TRBV5-5 and TRBJ1-3; no reliable D call. The CDR3 length is 16 residues. Per the germline V gene, CDR1 is SGHKS and CDR2 is YYEKEE (reference sequence). Trimming shortened V by 2 bases and J by 1 base, and 13 bases separated the two germline ends. The whole variable domain, filled in from reference TRBV5-5 and TRBJ1-3, reads DAGVTQSPTHLIKTRGQQVTLRCSPISGHKSVSWYQQVLGQGPQFIFQYYEKEERGRGNFPDRFSARQFPNYSSELNVNALLLGDSALYLCASSFFGKGSGNTIYFGEGSWLTVV.

This sequence joins TRBV28 and TRBJ2-2; D call uncertain. CDR1 is MDHEN, CDR2 SYDVKM, per germline. The CDR3 is 13 amino acids. V dropped 8 bases and J dropped 0 bases, with 7 bases sitting between them. The CDR3 DNA is TGTGCCAGCGTCCGGGCGAACACCGGGGAGCTGTTTTTT. Translating it yields CASVRANTGELFF.

This clonotype was seen many times. The CDR3 sequence is CSQGGNSYEQYF. Here the CDR3 DNA reads TGCAGTCAAGGGGGTAACTCCTACGAGCAGTACTTC. V is TRBV20-1 and J is TRBJ2-7, with D maybe TRBD1 (6 bases). The CDR3 runs to 12 residues. The V end was cut by 8 bases, the J end by 0 bases, with 11 bases between. Germline V lookup: CDR1 DFQATT, CDR2 SNEGSKA (reference sequence).

V usage is TRBV7-2 and J usage is TRBJ2-1, with TRBD2 identical over 12 bases. Unmatched junction bases numbered 14, after V lost 1 base and J lost 7 bases. The germline gives CDR1 SGHTA, CDR2 FQGNSA. The CDR3 spans 19 residues. This CDR3 reads CASSLGLAGGQWGSNEQFF. The CDR3 DNA reads TGTGCCAGCAGCTTAGGCCTAGCGGGAGGGCAATGGGGTTCGAATGAGCAGTTCTTC.

The J gene is TRBJ2-5, the V gene TRBV7-9; D may match TRBD1 or TRBD2 (5 bases each). Germline-derived CDR1 and CDR2 are SEHNR and FQNEAQ (reference sequence). V was shortened by 5 bases and J by 5 bases, with 15 bases between the two germline ends. The CDR3 consists of 14 residues. The CDR3 loop reads CASSVVRELETQYF. The CDR3 DNA follows: TGTGCCAGCAGCGTAGTCAGGGAGTTGGAGACCCAGTACTTC.

V and J are TRBV10-1 and TRBJ1-5; no clear D. V lost 6 bases and J 0 bases, leaving 12 bases between the germline ends. The CDR3 contains 15 residues. The V gene's germline CDR1 is WNHNN and CDR2 SYGVQD (reference sequence). The CDR3 loop is CASRARQYSNQPQHF. The CDR3 DNA sequence: TGCGCCAGCAGGGCTAGACAATATAGCAATCAGCCCCAGCATTTT.

Comment on this clonotype: The conserved final phenylalanine or tryptophan is absent from the CDR3, which likely points to a read error. The chain uses TRBV12-3 or TRBV12-4 and TRBJ2-5, with D hard to call. V lost 7 bases, J lost 5 bases, and 11 bases lay in between. The CDR3 covers 12 residues. The CDR3 bases are TGTGCCAGCAATAACGGGCCGGAGACCCAGTACTGC. Translating gives CASNNGPETQYC.

V is TRBV3-1 and J is TRBJ1-2, with D unresolved. Trimming cost V 1 base and J 8 bases, with 14 bases left between them. Germline V gene data show CDR1 as LGHDT and CDR2 as YNNKEL (reference sequence). The CDR3 spans 14 residues. The CDR3 reads CASSQGPQNTGYTF. The DNA of the CDR3 is TGTGCCAGCAGCCAAGGGCCACAGAATACGGGCTACACCTTC.

The gene calls are TRBV19 and TRBJ1-1, with 7 nucleotides matching TRBD1. Germline CDR1 is LNHDA and CDR2 is SQIVND (reference sequence). CDR3 length equals 16 residues. V lost 4 bases and J lost 4; bases outside the gene matches: 12. The CDR3 reads CASSTRQGVLGTEAFF. Here the CDR3 DNA reads TGTGCCAGTAGTACACGACAGGGCGTTTTGGGCACTGAAGCTTTCTTT.

This sequence joins TRBV28 and TRBJ2-4; maybe TRBD2 (5 bases). There are 16 residues in the CDR3. CDR1 MDHEN and CDR2 SYDVKM come from the germline V gene. Between the trimmed V and J ends, which lost 8 bases and 6 bases, there was a span of 23 bases. The CDR3 region is CASLSHYPGKGNIQYF. The CDR3 DNA is TGTGCCAGCCTCTCCCACTACCCGGGGAAGGGAAACATTCAGTACTTC.

The J gene is TRBJ1-1, the V gene TRBV7-6, with no clear D. V shed 5 bases and J shed 5 bases, with 15 bases lying between them. CDR1 SGHVS and CDR2 FNYEAQ come from the germline V gene. CDR3 length equals 14 residues. CDR3 coding DNA: TGTGCCAGCAGCCTGTACTCGTTGGTGACTGAAGCTTTCTTT. It encodes CASSLYSLVTEAFF.

V is TRBV7-6 and J is TRBJ2-1; TRBD2 aligns across 8 bases. CDR3 size: 17 residues. The V gene end was trimmed by 2 bases and the J gene end by 1 base; junction bases not matched to a gene: 7. Germline loops: CDR1 SGHVS, CDR2 FNYEAQ. The chain's CDR3 is CASSLTGGTRSYNEQFF. In DNA, the CDR3 is TGTGCCAGCAGCTTAACCGGGGGGACTAGATCCTACAATGAGCAGTTCTTC.

The table lists this clonotype with a few counts. The chain's CDR3 is CASSRDSNLEQYF. The CDR3 DNA follows: TGTGCCAGCAGTAGGGACAGTAATTTGGAGCAGTACTTC. The chain recombines TRBV12-3 or TRBV12-4 with TRBJ2-7; 7 nucleotides agree with TRBD1. V lost 5 bases, J lost 7 bases, and 8 bases stayed unmatched. The CDR3 is 13 residues long.

The genes are TRBV2 and TRBJ2-2; 12 bases are a match to TRBD2. This CDR3 is 15 amino acids long. Germline V gene lookup returns CDR1 SNHLY and CDR2 FYNNEI. The trim removed 7 bases at V and 5 bases at J, leaving 5 bases unmatched. Here the CDR3 DNA reads TGTGCCAGCAATCCCGGGACTAGCGGGACCGGGGAGCTGTTTTTT. Its translation: CASNPGTSGTGELFF.

Concerning this clonotype itself: Germline is not matched at one junction end, which may reflect a read error. The chain carries TRBV7-7 and TRBJ1-5; D is undetermined. This CDR3 region has 15 residues. Germline CDR1 reads SSHAT; CDR2 reads FNYEAQ (reference sequence). CDR3 sequence (DNA): TGTGCTAGCAGCTTTCGACCCGCTAGCAATCAGCCCCAGCATTTT. This codes for CASSFRPASNQPQHF.